This T cell receptor beta chain was obtained from a study of blood T cell repertoires in COVID-19. Study in general: From the United States, Italy and Spain came samples of acute and convalescent COVID-19.

In the original processing: Amplifying reference gene primers gave estimates of nucleated cell counts. The assay was immunoSEQ multiplex PCR, and TCRdb's table has in-frame clones only and misses some. V and J calls and clone size are copied from that table; D and trimming were computed from the DNA. This sample has 450,000 or so clones, with approximately 89% found just once. The TCR sequence derives from a woman between 40 and 50 years old with COVID-19, enrolled during active disease. The specimen was peripheral blood.

CDR3 DNA sequence: TGTGCCACAAGACAGACCTCTGGAAACACCATATATTTT. Translating gives CATRQTSGNTIYF. The chain carries TRBV5-6 and TRBJ1-3, with D possibly being TRBD1 (5 bases). Trimming removed 9 bases from V and 0 bases from J, with 10 bases in between. CDR3 length equals 13 residues. Germline loops: CDR1 SGHDT, CDR2 YYEEEE.